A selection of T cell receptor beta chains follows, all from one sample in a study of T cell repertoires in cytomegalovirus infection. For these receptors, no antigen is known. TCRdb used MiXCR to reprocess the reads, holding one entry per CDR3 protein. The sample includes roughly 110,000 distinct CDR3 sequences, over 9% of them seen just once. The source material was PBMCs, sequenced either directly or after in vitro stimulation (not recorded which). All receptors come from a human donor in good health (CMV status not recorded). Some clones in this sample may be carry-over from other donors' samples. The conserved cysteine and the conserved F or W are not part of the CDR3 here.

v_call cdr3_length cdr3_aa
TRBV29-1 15 SVEGRAKGGTYNEQF
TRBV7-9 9 ASRNDKKLF
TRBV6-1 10 ASSERPTEAF
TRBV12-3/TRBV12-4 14 ASKSEPGVTRTEAF
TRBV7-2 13 ASSLSVAGQETQY
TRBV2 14 ASTDLGEGTLSGAF
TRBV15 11 ATSRDLQGEAF
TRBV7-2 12 ASSPDGQIYGYT
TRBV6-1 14 ASSGWTSGSTDTQY
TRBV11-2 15 ASSLGQGSSYNSPLH
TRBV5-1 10 ASSLGSNEQY
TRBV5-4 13 ASSPDQGRDTEAF
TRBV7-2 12 ASSSGQGMNEQF
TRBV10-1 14 ASSERRTGPNTEAF
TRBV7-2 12 ASSGTSVYNEQF
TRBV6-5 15 ASSQTQLTGSYNEQF
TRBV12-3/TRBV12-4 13 ASSPTGRTNQPQH
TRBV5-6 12 ASSQGFSGNTIY
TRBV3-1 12 ASSLGQTNSPLH
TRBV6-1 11 ASSENGYYGYT
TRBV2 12 ASSSSGRDRELF
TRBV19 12 ASSDASGGETQY
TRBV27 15 ASSYWIGTGENNEQF
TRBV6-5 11 ASSSVRGSGYT
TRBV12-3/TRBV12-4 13 ASSLRAAGANVLT
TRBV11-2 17 ASSRNTQFRQGFTYEQY
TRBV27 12 ASSLGPAERTQY
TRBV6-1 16 ASSPGQGEGRGDTEAF
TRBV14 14 ASSQVAVGLRNEQF
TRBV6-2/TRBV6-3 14 ASSRGAREPNTEAF
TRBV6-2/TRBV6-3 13 ASSNDIRVPDTQY
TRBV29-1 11 SARTLAGSEQY
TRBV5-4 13 ASSLGDRPGLEQY
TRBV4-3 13 ASSQAMSSYNEQF
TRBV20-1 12 SARGEGAVTEAF
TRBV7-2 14 ASSLSLAGLYNEQF
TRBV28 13 ASSLRDRRHYGYT
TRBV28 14 ASSSPQGPDNSPLH
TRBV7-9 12 ASSSRSEGDEQF
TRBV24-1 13 ATSDLTTTRNEQF
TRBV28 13 ASSASSSGANVLT
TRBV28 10 ASSWGGYGYT
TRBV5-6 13 ASSFGSYLFYGYT
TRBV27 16 ASSLTLGYRGEEYEQY
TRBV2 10 ASSEVGVGAF
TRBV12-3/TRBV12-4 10 ASSPQGTAQS
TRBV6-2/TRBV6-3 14 ASSPDPSGRHNEQF
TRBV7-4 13 ASSVNSVGFTEAF
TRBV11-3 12 ASSKGQGADTQY
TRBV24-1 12 ATSDPGEAETQY
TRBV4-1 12 ASSQGQTTDTQY
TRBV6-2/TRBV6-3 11 ASSYRRGETQY
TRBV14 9 ASSQVREAF
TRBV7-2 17 ASGALFYGQSLANYGYT
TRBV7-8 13 ASSTRTGFTDTQY
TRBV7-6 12 ASSFGQSNQPQH
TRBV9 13 ASSVTGSLGNTIY
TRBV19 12 ASSILRERNEQF
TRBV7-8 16 ASSLSQTRAIRADTQY
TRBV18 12 ASSQGQGENIQY